These 23 T cell receptor beta chains share one sample of origin, sequenced in a study of cytomegalovirus exposure and HLA in healthy donors. PCR employed 60 Vbeta and 13 Jbeta primers. Some clones are missing from TCRdb's copy, which holds only in-frame ones; the method was immunoSEQ multiplex PCR. This sample lists 130,000 or so clones; its ten largest clones have 1.5% to 2%. The sample comprised PBMCs. These receptors all come from a woman in her fifties or sixties in good health and CMV-seronegative.

This sequence joins TRBV7-9 and TRBJ2-1, with 8 bases identical to TRBD2. Looked up from germline, CDR1 is SEHNR and CDR2 is FQNEAQ (reference sequence). This CDR3 has 12 amino acids. In DNA form, the CDR3 reads TGTTTCCTCGCGGGGGGTGGCGATGAGCAGTTCTTC. As protein: CFLAGGGDEQFF. Combining the CDR3 with reference TRBV7-9 and TRBJ2-1 gives the whole variable domain DTGVSQNPRHKITKRGQNVTFRCDPISEHNRLYWYRQTLGQGPEFLTYFQNEAQLEKSRLLSDRFSAERPKGSFSTLEIQRTEQGDSAMYLCFLAGGGDEQFFGPGTRLTVL.

The genes are TRBV19 and TRBJ1-5, with TRBD1 matching 10 bases. Germline CDR1 LNHDA, CDR2 SQIVND (reference sequence). V lost 7 bases to trimming and J lost 6 bases; unmatched junction nucleotides: 15. This CDR3 is built from 17 residues. CDR3 nucleotide sequence: TGTGCCAGTACCAGCACCACGACCGACAGGGGGCTTCAGCCCCAGCATTTT. This gives the protein CASTSTTTDRGLQPQHF.

V is TRBV2 and J is TRBJ2-1, with 8 bases lining up with TRBD1. Germline lookup yields CDR1 SNHLY and CDR2 FYNNEI. The CDR3 has 12 residues. J lost 6 bases, V lost 7 bases, and 2 bases had no gene match. CDR3 sequence (DNA): TGTGCCAGCACCGGGACAGGCAATGAGCAGTTCTTC. Its translation: CASTGTGNEQFF.

The J gene is TRBJ2-1, the V gene TRBV5-1; 7 bases match TRBD2. Germline V CDR1 and CDR2: SGHRS, YFSETQ. This CDR3 has 16 amino acids. V was pared by 4 bases and J by 4 bases, with 11 bases of the junction left unmatched. CDR3: CASSLVAGVIYNEQFF. The DNA of the CDR3 is TGCGCCAGCAGCCTGGTCGCGGGGGTCATATACAATGAGCAGTTCTTC. The full variable domain, rest sourced from reference TRBV5-1 and TRBJ2-1, is KAGVTQTPRYLIKTRGQQVTLSCSPISGHRSVSWYQQTPGQGLQFLFEYFSETQRNKGNFPGRFSGRQFSNSRSEMNVSTLELGDSALYLCASSLVAGVIYNEQFFGPGTRLTVL.

The CDR3 nucleotides read TGTGCCAGCAGCCCGGGACAGGGGATAGGAGATACGCAGTATTTT. It specifies CASSPGQGIGDTQYF. V usage is TRBV28 and J usage is TRBJ2-3, with 10 bases matching TRBD1. Trimming cost V 6 bases and J 5 bases; bases outside gene matches: 8. The CDR3 length is 15 residues. Per germline, CDR1 MDHEN and CDR2 SYDVKM.

The chain links TRBV5-1 to TRBJ2-3; D perhaps matches TRBD2 (7 bases). Per germline, CDR1 SGHRS and CDR2 YFSETQ. The CDR3 extends over 16 amino acids. Trimming took 4 bases from V and 4 from J, leaving 19 bases between them. The CDR3 reads CASSPALGGGADTQYF. The CDR3 DNA sequence: TGCGCCAGCAGCCCCGCCCTAGGGGGGGGTGCAGATACGCAGTATTTT.

The chain combines TRBV4-1 with TRBJ2-7; 7 bases match TRBD2. CDR1 and CDR2 (germline): MGHRA, YSYEKL. After removal of 4 bases from V and 3 bases from J, the junction contained 3 bases not matched to a gene. The CDR3 contains 13 residues. The CDR3 DNA follows: TGCGCCAGCAGCCCGGGACTATACTACGAGCAGTACTTC. This codes for CASSPGLYYEQYF.

This chain joins TRBV7-6 and TRBJ2-2, with 10 bases that match TRBD1. The CDR3 is 17 amino acids. V was pared by 7 bases and J by 6 bases, with 14 bases of the junction left unmatched. The V gene's germline CDR1 is SGHVS and CDR2 FNYEAQ. The CDR3 region has the DNA TGTGCCAGCACCTACAGGAGGACAGGGGGTACGGCCGGGGAGCTGTTTTTT. Protein sequence: CASTYRRTGGTAGELFF.

The chain employs TRBV9 and TRBJ2-2; unclear D gene. There are 14 residues in the CDR3. Deletions cut 0 bases from V and 4 bases from J, with 7 bases between. The germline CDR1 and CDR2 sequences are SGDLS and YYNGEE. CDR3 region: CASSVVPSTGELFF. The DNA for the CDR3 is TGTGCCAGCAGCGTAGTTCCGAGCACCGGGGAGCTGTTTTTT.

V is TRBV15 and J is TRBJ2-2; 7 nucleotides match TRBD2. V shed 9 bases and J 0 bases; nucleotides not matched to a gene: 7. This CDR3 is built from 15 residues. The germline gives CDR1 LNHNV, CDR2 YYDKDF (reference sequence). The CDR3 protein is CATRLGGANTGELFF. For the CDR3, the DNA is TGTGCCACTAGGCTTGGGGGGGCGAACACCGGGGAGCTGTTTTTT.

CDR3 protein: CASSSSFWQGEGNQPQHF. CDR3 nucleotides: TGTGCCAGCAGTTCCTCCTTCTGGCAGGGCGAGGGCAATCAGCCCCAGCATTTT. J is TRBJ1-5 and V is TRBV28; D is possibly TRBD1 (5 bases). The CDR3 runs 18 residues. CDR1 MDHEN and CDR2 SYDVKM come from the germline V gene. V was clipped by 4 bases and J by 2 bases, with 21 bases between them.

For the CDR3, the DNA is TGTGCCAGCAGTGGGGCAGGGGGAACAGGGGCCAACGTCCTGACTTTC. Translation: CASSGAGGTGANVLTF. The chain is built from TRBV2 and TRBJ2-6, with 7 positions matching TRBD1. The CDR3 sequence is 16 residues long. Germline CDR1 and CDR2: SNHLY and FYNNEI. V lost 4 bases and J lost 4; bases outside the gene matches: 7.

This chain uses TRBV18 with TRBJ1-1; 8 nucleotides agree with TRBD1. This CDR3 comprises 15 residues. Germline V CDR1 and CDR2: KGHSH, LQKENI. V shed 3 bases, J shed 0 bases, and the junction held 3 bases outside the gene matches. In nucleotides, the CDR3 is TGTGCCAGCTCACCCGGACAGGGAATGAACACTGAAGCTTTCTTT. Residues: CASSPGQGMNTEAFF.

V is TRBV7-6 and J is TRBJ2-1; the D gene is possibly TRBD2 (5 bases). The V gene's germline CDR1 is SGHVS and CDR2 FNYEAQ. Deletions cut 7 bases from V and 9 bases from J, with 16 bases between. The CDR3 totals 13 residues. The CDR3 DNA is TGTGCCAGCACCATTGTTCTGGGGAGTGAGCAGTTCTTC. Encoded protein: CASTIVLGSEQFF.

The chain links TRBV6-5 to TRBJ1-4; D may be TRBD1 (6 bases). This CDR3 comprises 13 residues. The ends were cut back, 6 bases at V and 7 bases at J, with 12 bases in the middle. The V gene's germline CDR1 is MNHEY and CDR2 SVGAGI. CDR3 amino acids: CASRSQGPEKLFF. CDR3 sequence (DNA): TGTGCCAGCAGGTCCCAGGGGCCTGAAAAACTGTTTTTT.

Comment on this clone: The junction departs from germline at one end; a sequencing error may be responsible. The chain couples TRBV5-8 to TRBJ2-1, with a weak D call TRBD1 (5 bases). In germline, CDR1 is SGHTS, CDR2 YDEGEE. The length of the CDR3 is 15 residues. The CDR3 nucleotides are TGTGCCAGCGGCTTGGTAGGGGCCGGTTTCGATGAGCAGTTCTTC. As protein: CASGLVGAGFDEQFF.

The CDR3 nucleotides are TGTGCCAGTACCTCCCCCGGGGGAGCCCAGCATTTT. Translation gives CASTSPGGAQHF. The chain couples TRBV19 to TRBJ1-5; possibly TRBD1 for D (5 bases). Germline loops: CDR1 LNHDA, CDR2 SQIVND (reference sequence). V lost 7 bases, J lost 11 bases, and 15 bases lay in between. This CDR3 has 12 residues. The variable domain in full, completed from reference TRBV19 and TRBJ1-5, reads DGGITQSPKYLFRKEGQNVTLSCEQNLNHDAMYWYRQDPGQGLRLIYYSQIVNDFQKGDIAEGYSVSREKKESFPLTVTSAQKNPTAFYLCASTSPGGAQHFGDGTRLSIL.

V usage is TRBV6-5 and J usage is TRBJ2-7; TRBD1 might be the D (5 bases). This CDR3 spans 13 amino acids. The V gene's germline CDR1 is MNHEY and CDR2 SVGAGI. V dropped 6 bases and J dropped 2 bases, with 11 bases sitting between them. DNA for the CDR3: TGTGCCAGCAGACCGCCCAGGGCCTACGAGCAGTACTTC. This codes for CASRPPRAYEQYF.

The chain is built from TRBV5-1 and TRBJ1-1; TRBD1 aligns across 9 bases. Trimming took 7 bases from V and 2 from J; bases not matched to a gene: 3. CDR3 length equals 13 residues. Germline V gene lookup returns CDR1 SGHRS and CDR2 YFSETQ. DNA of the CDR3: TGCGCCAGCCAACAGGGGGCCAACACTGAAGCTTTCTTT. It specifies CASQQGANTEAFF.

The chain has TRBV27 and TRBJ2-5; 9 positions match TRBD2. Germline V gene data show CDR1 as MNHEY and CDR2 as SMNVEV (reference sequence). This CDR3 is built from 17 residues. J gave up 5 bases and V 3 bases, and 13 bases lay outside the gene matches. Here the CDR3 DNA reads TGTGCCAGCAGTTTGGTAGGGACTAGCACGCAAGCGGAGACCCAGTACTTC. This gives the protein CASSLVGTSTQAETQYF.

This chain links TRBV5-1 with TRBJ1-5; possible D gene TRBD1, 5 bases. The V end lost 0 bases, the J end lost 2 bases, and 9 bases lay between the germline ends. CDR1 is SGHRS and CDR2 is YFSETQ in the germline V gene. This CDR3 region has 15 residues. The chain's CDR3 is CASSLAGLGNQPQHF. For the CDR3, the DNA is TGCGCCAGCAGCTTGGCAGGGTTAGGCAATCAGCCCCAGCATTTT.

V gene TRBV6-1 combines with J gene TRBJ1-5, with D tentatively TRBD1 (6 bases). V lost 2 bases, J lost 6 bases, and 11 bases lay in between. Germline values: CDR1 MNHNS, CDR2 SASEGT. The CDR3 consists of 14 residues. The CDR3 bases are TGTGCCAGCAGTGAATTGGGGGCGGGTCAGCCCCAGCATTTT. The encoded protein is CASSELGAGQPQHF.

The rearrangement uses TRBV18 and TRBJ2-7; TRBD1 matches at 11 bases. CDR3 length equals 15 residues. The germline V gene encodes CDR1 KGHSH and CDR2 LQKENI. V was clipped by 3 bases and J by 3 bases; unmatched bases: 4. CDR3 residues: CASSPGTGGGYEQYF. The DNA for the CDR3 is TGTGCCAGCTCACCCGGGACAGGGGGTGGCTACGAGCAGTACTTC.